The next 15 T cell receptor beta chains were all read from a single sample in a study of T-cell reconstitution after alpha-beta-depleted transplantation in children. A TCRbeta library incorporating unique molecular identifiers was prepared. TCRdb reprocessed the PCR reads via MiXCR and lists one record per CDR3 protein. The data contain about 340,000 distinct CDR3 sequences, about a tenth of them singletons. This sample comprised PBMCs from the stem cell graft donor, obtained from the stem cell graft. These receptor sequences come from a human donor who donated a stem cell graft to a child with acute lymphoblastic leukemia.

Only a few counts were recorded for this clonotype. The genes are TRBV4-1 and TRBJ1-2; weak D call: TRBD1 (5 bases). Germline CDR1 is MGHRA and CDR2 is YSYEKL. With 0 bases removed from V and 6 bases from J, the gap between germline ends came to 14 bases. This CDR3 has 15 amino acids. The CDR3 protein is CASSQDKTQGNGYTF. CDR3 in DNA: TGCGCCAGCAGCCAAGATAAAACCCAGGGAAATGGCTACACCTTC.

The V gene is TRBV9, the J gene TRBJ1-3, with TRBD1 matching over 11 bases. The CDR3 is made up of 17 amino acids. With V trimmed by 0 bases and J by 2 bases, 4 bases remained unmatched. CDR1 is SGDLS, CDR2 YYNGEE, per germline. Here the CDR3 DNA reads TGTGCCAGCAGCGTAGGGACAGGGGGCAGCGCTGGAAACACCATATATTTT. It specifies CASSVGTGGSAGNTIYF.

This clonotype was seen a few times. The chain is built from TRBV15 and TRBJ2-3; perhaps TRBD2 as D (5 bases). V was cut by 1 base and J by 1 base, with 15 bases left in between. There are 17 residues in the CDR3. Looked up from germline, CDR1 is LNHNV and CDR2 is YYDKDF (reference sequence). DNA of the CDR3: TGTGCCACCAGCAGAGTTGCAGCGGAAGAGGGCACAGATACGCAGTATTTT. Its protein is CATSRVAAEEGTDTQYF.

The chain links TRBV4-3 to TRBJ2-1, with no clear D. From germline, CDR1 is LGHNA and CDR2 YSLEER. The CDR3 spans 15 residues. Trimming left V 0 bases short and J 0 bases short, with 6 bases between. CDR3 sequence: CASSQDTFSYNEQFF. DNA of the CDR3: TGCGCCAGCAGCCAAGACACCTTCTCCTACAATGAGCAGTTCTTC.

This clonotype came up many times. The CDR3 DNA reads TGCGCCAGCAGCTTGGCCCGCACTAGCGGGAGTGTTGAGACCCAGTACTTC. It specifies CASSLARTSGSVETQYF. The chain carries TRBV5-1 and TRBJ2-5, with 11 bases identical to TRBD2. Germline loops: CDR1 SGHRS, CDR2 YFSETQ. There are 17 residues in the CDR3. V was clipped by 0 bases and J by 5 bases; unmatched bases: 9.

This sequence joins TRBV5-1 and TRBJ2-3; tentative D call: TRBD2 (6 bases). Germline V CDR1 and CDR2: SGHRS, YFSETQ. V was trimmed by 0 bases and J by 6 bases, leaving 14 bases between them. The CDR3 sequence is 15 residues long. CDR3 in amino acids: CASSLDGSGWDTQYF. The CDR3 nucleotides are TGCGCCAGCAGCTTGGACGGGAGTGGATGGGATACGCAGTATTTT.

The V and J genes are TRBV4-1 and TRBJ1-2, with TRBD1 matching 9 bases. The germline CDR1 and CDR2 sequences are MGHRA and YSYEKL. Unmatched junction bases numbered 5, after V lost 2 bases and J lost 4 bases. The CDR3 is 15 residues long. The CDR3 loop is CASSQLGQGVYGYTF. For the CDR3, the DNA is TGCGCCAGCAGCCAACTGGGACAGGGAGTCTATGGCTACACCTTC.

This clonotype was counted only a few times. V gene TRBV4-3 combines with J gene TRBJ1-6, with 7 nucleotides matching TRBD1. CDR1 and CDR2 (germline): LGHNA, YSLEER. The J segment lost 5 bases and the V segment lost 0 bases, leaving 7 bases of the junction unmatched. The CDR3 is made up of 17 amino acids. As DNA, the CDR3 is TGCGCCAGCAGCCAAGATCGAGGGGGACAGAATAATTCACCCCTCCACTTT. This gives the protein CASSQDRGGQNNSPLHF.

This clonotype has ten or more counts. The chain carries TRBV3-1 and TRBJ2-7, with 7 bases matching TRBD2. This CDR3 has 14 amino acids. V dropped 3 bases and J dropped 0; count of bases not matched to a gene: 2. Germline assignment: CDR1 LGHDT and CDR2 YNNKEL (reference sequence). CDR3 in amino acids: CASSQSGTSYEQYF. The CDR3 nucleotides are TGTGCCAGCAGCCAGAGCGGGACCTCCTACGAGCAGTACTTC.

This clonotype came up many times. This chain connects TRBV11-2 to TRBJ2-7; D may be TRBD1 (5 bases). Looked up from germline, CDR1 is SGHAT and CDR2 is FQNNGV. V was clipped by 2 bases and J by 2 bases, with 10 bases between them. This CDR3 spans 14 amino acids. CDR3 loop: CASSLRQSAYEQYF. Written as DNA, the CDR3 is TGTGCCAGCAGCTTAAGACAGAGTGCCTACGAGCAGTACTTC.

This clonotype was recorded at least ten times. The chain carries TRBV7-8 and TRBJ2-3; 9 nucleotides line up with TRBD2. CDR3 length equals 15 residues. The V gene's germline CDR1 is SGHVS and CDR2 FQNEAQ. The V gene end was trimmed by 1 base and the J gene end by 5 bases; junction bases not matched to a gene: 4. The CDR3 reads CASSLVAGAKDTQYF. For the CDR3, the DNA is TGTGCCAGCAGCTTAGTAGCGGGAGCTAAAGATACGCAGTATTTT.

The V and J genes are TRBV4-1 and TRBJ2-4, with 8 positions matching TRBD2. Germline-derived CDR1 and CDR2 are MGHRA and YSYEKL. The CDR3 has 20 residues. The J segment lost 0 bases and the V segment lost 3 bases, leaving 16 bases of the junction unmatched. The CDR3 loop is CASSHGPGRAGILAKNIQYF. The CDR3 DNA reads TGCGCCAGCAGCCATGGACCCGGGAGGGCCGGGATACTAGCCAAAAACATTCAGTACTTC.

This clonotype has more than one count but fewer than ten. The rearrangement uses TRBV2 and TRBJ2-5, with TRBD1 identical over 11 bases. The CDR3 covers 17 residues. Germline V CDR1 and CDR2: SNHLY, FYNNEI. After removal of 8 bases from V and 0 bases from J, the junction contained 11 bases not matched to a gene. The CDR3 sequence is CASGGTGGVPYQETQYF. CDR3 nucleotides: TGTGCCAGCGGAGGGACAGGGGGTGTGCCCTACCAAGAGACCCAGTACTTC.

This clonotype was detected only a few times. This chain connects TRBV5-1 to TRBJ2-6, with D unclear. Trimming pared 0 bases from V and 0 bases from J, leaving 7 bases between. CDR3 size: 16 residues. Germline CDR1 SGHRS, CDR2 YFSETQ. CDR3 in amino acids: CASSLGVGSGANVLTF. The CDR3 DNA sequence: TGCGCCAGCAGCTTGGGGGTGGGCTCTGGGGCCAACGTCCTGACTTTC.

The sample holds many counts of this clonotype. The chain uses TRBV4-1 and TRBJ1-5, with 8 positions matching TRBD1. CDR1 is MGHRA and CDR2 is YSYEKL in the germline V gene. This CDR3 has 14 residues. The ends lost 3 bases at V and 5 bases at J; junction bases unmatched: 3. CDR3 coding DNA: TGCGCCAGCAGCCATGGACAGGGAGATCAGCCCCAGCATTTT. It encodes CASSHGQGDQPQHF.